The 12 T cell receptor beta chains below were found in one sample sequenced in a study of post-analysis software for immune sequencing data. Included in the TCR beta cDNA libraries were unique molecular identifiers. Via MiXCR, TCRdb re-called the PCR reads, giving one row per CDR3 protein. The sample consists of more than 450,000 distinct CDR3 sequences, 34% of them appearing once. Their antigen targets remain unknown. The study, taken as a whole, reports: TRBV5-6, TRBV5-1 and TRBV20-1 belonged to a set of roughly 5 TRBV segments that were more frequent in patients than controls.

Sample: blood. These TCRs come from a girl aged 2 to 17 with multiple sclerosis.

This rearrangement joins TRBV24-1 to TRBJ1-1; 7 nucleotides align to TRBD1. The CDR3 contains 15 residues. V lost 3 bases and J lost 5; bases outside the gene matches: 8. Germline V gives CDR1 KGHDR, CDR2 SFDVKD. CDR3 sequence: CATSDKSTGRTEAFF. Written as DNA, the CDR3 is TGTGCCACCAGTGATAAGTCGACAGGGAGGACTGAAGCTTTCTTT.

The chain has TRBV5-5 and TRBJ1-1; D is uncertain. Germline loops: CDR1 SGHKS, CDR2 YYEKEE (reference sequence). The V end was cut by 4 bases, the J end by 1 base, with 8 bases between. This CDR3 comprises 13 residues. Here the CDR3 reads CASSRDANTEAFF. The CDR3 DNA is TGTGCCAGCAGCCGCGATGCGAACACTGAAGCTTTCTTT.

This clonotype was detected only a few times. V usage is TRBV27 and J usage is TRBJ1-1; possibly TRBD1 for D (5 bases). The CDR3 length is 15 residues. The V end lost 2 bases, the J end lost 2 bases, and 12 bases lay between the germline ends. Germline loops: CDR1 MNHEY, CDR2 SMNVEV (reference sequence). CDR3 in DNA: TGTGCCAGCAGTTTAATGGGAGGGGCAAACACTGAAGCTTTCTTT. Translating gives CASSLMGGANTEAFF.

The genes are TRBV3-1 and TRBJ1-2; D ambiguous. Germline V gives CDR1 LGHDT, CDR2 YNNKEL (reference sequence). The CDR3 runs 15 residues. Trimming took 4 bases from V and 4 from J, leaving 16 bases between them. This CDR3 is CASSPLQQTSYGYTF. The CDR3 region has the DNA TGTGCCAGCAGCCCCTTACAGCAGACTAGCTATGGCTACACCTTC.

The chain couples TRBV5-1 to TRBJ1-4, with TRBD1 as a possible D gene (6 bases). The CDR3 has 16 residues. V lost 4 bases and J lost 0, with 13 bases in between. Germline CDR1 reads SGHRS; CDR2 reads YFSETQ. The CDR3: CASSPGQFSTNEKLFF. The CDR3 coding sequence is TGCGCCAGCAGCCCTGGACAGTTCTCAACTAATGAAAAACTGTTTTTT.

This clonotype has just a few counts. The V gene is TRBV20-1, the J gene TRBJ2-3, with 8 bases aligning to TRBD2. This CDR3 has 13 residues. Germline trimming cut 6 bases from V and 1 base from J; bases unmatched to any gene: 3. CDR1 is DFQATT and CDR2 is SNEGSKA in the germline V gene (reference sequence). The CDR3 coding sequence is TGCAGTGCCCCCGGGGGGGGCACAGATACGCAGTATTTT. Protein product: CSAPGGGTDTQYF.

This clonotype was seen only a few times. The J gene is TRBJ2-3, the V gene TRBV29-1; TRBD2 might be the D (5 bases). CDR1 and CDR2 (germline): SQVTM, ANQGSEA. The CDR3 extends over 14 amino acids. V was clipped by 4 bases and J by 0 bases, with 11 bases between them. The CDR3: CSVVDLASTDTQYF. CDR3 DNA sequence: TGCAGCGTTGTGGACTTAGCTAGCACAGATACGCAGTATTTT.

This clonotype was observed at least ten times. The chain combines TRBV28 with TRBJ2-5; D might be TRBD1 (6 bases). Germline loops: CDR1 MDHEN, CDR2 SYDVKM. CDR3 size: 13 residues. V gave up 6 bases and J gave up 5 bases, with 13 bases separating them. CDR3 sequence reads: CASRWGQGETQYF. CDR3 sequence (DNA): TGTGCCAGCAGGTGGGGGCAGGGGGAGACCCAGTACTTC.

This clonotype was counted at least ten times. V usage is TRBV5-1 and J usage is TRBJ2-7, with 9 bases aligning to TRBD2. V lost 0 bases, J lost 7 bases, and 8 bases stayed unmatched. The CDR3 is 15 amino acids. CDR1 and CDR2 (germline): SGHRS, YFSETQ. The CDR3 DNA reads TGCGCCAGCAGCTTGGTCCTAGCGGGGACAGCAGAGCAGTACTTC. Its translation is CASSLVLAGTAEQYF.

V gene TRBV28 combines with J gene TRBJ2-1, with TRBD2 identical over 11 bases. The CDR3 contains 13 residues. V dropped 4 bases and J dropped 13; count of bases not matched to a gene: 6. Germline V gene sequence: CDR1 MDHEN, CDR2 SYDVKM. CDR3 DNA: TGTGCCAGCAGTTGGGGACTAGCGGCGACCCAGTTCTTC. It encodes CASSWGLAATQFF.

The CDR3 DNA is TGTGCCAGCCAGCGGGGGGAAGATACGCAGTATTTT. It translates to CASQRGEDTQYF. V gene TRBV11-2 combines with J gene TRBJ2-3; 9 bases align to TRBD2. Germline lookup yields CDR1 SGHAT and CDR2 FQNNGV. Germline trimming cut 8 bases from V and 5 bases from J; bases unmatched to any gene: 2. The CDR3 is 12 residues long.

The chain couples TRBV29-1 to TRBJ1-1, with D perhaps matching TRBD1 (5 bases). Trimming removed 7 bases at V and 0 bases at J, with 12 bases between. Germline V lookup: CDR1 SQVTM, CDR2 ANQGSEA. The CDR3 length is 13 residues. In DNA form, the CDR3 reads TGCAGCGGCGGCGGGACGGTGAACACTGAAGCTTTCTTT. This gives the protein CSGGGTVNTEAFF.